Shown below are 12 T cell receptor beta chains from a single sample sequenced in a study of blood T cells in healthy people across ages. A sample-barcoded 5' primer and a J-beta primer mix were used in a second PCR of roughly 6 to 11 cycles. One entry per CDR3 protein results from TCRdb running MiXCR on the 5' RACE reads. This table holds some 1,800,000 distinct CDR3 sequences, 39% found once. The material sequenced was blood. The receptor source for this set is a human donor in good health.

The V call is TRBV20-1, the J call TRBJ1-2, with D possibly matching TRBD1 (6 bases). V dropped 3 bases and J dropped 3 bases, with 11 bases sitting between them. Germline loops: CDR1 DFQATT, CDR2 SNEGSKA (reference sequence). The CDR3 has 13 amino acids. The CDR3 protein is CSASGGPDYGYTF. Written as DNA, the CDR3 is TGCAGTGCTAGCGGGGGGCCAGACTATGGCTACACCTTC.

This chain uses TRBV5-1 with TRBJ1-2; D might be TRBD1 (5 bases). The CDR3 totals 13 residues. Looked up from germline, CDR1 is SGHRS and CDR2 is YFSETQ. Trimming pared 7 bases from V and 8 bases from J, leaving 18 bases between. This CDR3 is CASRRAGIGGYTF. The CDR3 bases are TGCGCCAGCCGTAGGGCAGGGATTGGCGGCTACACCTTC. Complete variable domain (other parts from reference TRBV5-1 and TRBJ1-2): KAGVTQTPRYLIKTRGQQVTLSCSPISGHRSVSWYQQTPGQGLQFLFEYFSETQRNKGNFPGRFSGRQFSNSRSEMNVSTLELGDSALYLCASRRAGIGGYTFGSGTRLTVV.

The chain uses TRBV4-3 and TRBJ1-1, with TRBD1 matching 9 bases. V gave up 4 bases and J gave up 5 bases; unmatched junction bases: 8. CDR3 length: 15 residues. Germline CDR1 is LGHNA and CDR2 is YSLEER. The CDR3 coding sequence is TGCGCCAGCAGCCTTCCGGGACAGGGTTTTACTGAAGCTTTCTTT. Translated, it gives CASSLPGQGFTEAFF.

This chain uses TRBV7-2 with TRBJ1-4; D call uncertain. V was pared by 5 bases and J by 0 bases, with 13 bases between. Germline lookup yields CDR1 SGHTA and CDR2 FQGNSA. There are 16 residues in the CDR3. Here the CDR3 reads CASSRGGSPTNEKLFF. In DNA, the CDR3 is TGTGCCAGCAGCCGCGGTGGAAGTCCAACTAATGAAAAACTGTTTTTT.

J is TRBJ2-1 and V is TRBV20-1; D is perhaps TRBD2 (6 bases). Germline V lookup: CDR1 DFQATT, CDR2 SNEGSKA (reference sequence). CDR3 size: 16 residues. Trimming cost V 0 bases and J 3 bases, with 15 bases left between them. CDR3 amino acids: CSARDRRRGGYNEQFF. CDR3 nucleotides: TGCAGTGCTAGAGATCGGCGGCGGGGTGGCTACAATGAGCAGTTCTTC.

The V call is TRBV7-9, the J call TRBJ2-5; no reliable D call. The CDR3 runs 15 residues. V was cut by 0 bases and J by 1 base, with 9 bases left in between. CDR1 and CDR2 from the germline V gene are SEHNR and FQNEAQ (reference sequence). CDR3 nucleotide sequence: TGTGCCAGCAGCTTAGCTAGACAAGGCCAAGAGACCCAGTACTTC. Protein: CASSLARQGQETQYF.

The chain links TRBV4-2 to TRBJ2-1, with 12 positions matching TRBD2. V lost 4 bases to trimming and J lost 7 bases; unmatched junction nucleotides: 11. This CDR3 contains 17 residues. The germline V gene encodes CDR1 LGHNA and CDR2 YNFKEQ. The CDR3 coding sequence is TGTGCCAGCAGCCTCCAAACACTAGCGGGGGGCCCGAATGAGCAGTTCTTC. It codes for CASSLQTLAGGPNEQFF.

This clonotype was observed once. This chain uses TRBV20-1 with TRBJ2-3, with D tentatively TRBD2 (5 bases). CDR1 and CDR2 from the germline V gene are DFQATT and SNEGSKA (reference sequence). V was clipped by 0 bases and J by 0 bases, with 19 bases between them. The CDR3 is made up of 18 amino acids. As DNA, the CDR3 is TGCAGTGCTAGAGATCTCCTATGGGCAGGACTGAGCACAGATACGCAGTATTTT. Amino acids: CSARDLLWAGLSTDTQYF.

This chain uses TRBV7-9 with TRBJ2-3, with unresolved D. In germline, CDR1 is SEHNR, CDR2 FQNEAQ (reference sequence). V dropped 5 bases and J dropped 4 bases, with 10 bases sitting between them. The CDR3 spans 13 residues. CDR3 DNA: TGTGCCAGCAGCCCGATTTTCGCAGATACGCAGTATTTT. Translated: CASSPIFADTQYF.

This clonotype came up a few times. V usage is TRBV7-2 and J usage is TRBJ1-6; no reliable D call. The CDR3 sequence is 13 residues long. Trimming stripped 0 bases from V and 14 bases from J, with 11 bases between. The V gene's germline CDR1 is SGHTA and CDR2 FQGNSA. CDR3 amino acids: CASSLAPQVSLHF. CDR3 coding DNA: TGTGCCAGCAGCTTAGCCCCCCAGGTCTCCCTCCACTTT.

The CDR3 reads CASSPGTGSGYGYTF. CDR3 in DNA: TGCGCCAGCAGCCCCGGGACAGGATCCGGGTATGGCTACACCTTC. The chain recombines TRBV4-3 with TRBJ1-2, with 8 bases lining up with TRBD1. The V gene end was trimmed by 4 bases and the J gene end by 5 bases; junction bases not matched to a gene: 9. The CDR3 length is 15 residues. Germline V gives CDR1 LGHNA, CDR2 YSLEER.

The sample holds a few counts of this clonotype. The chain links TRBV5-1 to TRBJ2-3; possible D gene TRBD1, 7 bases. CDR1 SGHRS and CDR2 YFSETQ come from the germline V gene. Trimming cost V 2 bases and J 2 bases, with 18 bases left between them. This CDR3 contains 17 residues. The CDR3 DNA reads TGCGCCAGCAGCTTTAGCGGACAGGCTAGCTACACAGATACGCAGTATTTT. Its protein is CASSFSGQASYTDTQYF. Full variable domain (missing parts from reference TRBV5-1 and TRBJ2-3): KAGVTQTPRYLIKTRGQQVTLSCSPISGHRSVSWYQQTPGQGLQFLFEYFSETQRNKGNFPGRFSGRQFSNSRSEMNVSTLELGDSALYLCASSFSGQASYTDTQYFGPGTRLTVL.